The sequence of this T cell receptor (beta chain) was determined in a study of blood T cell repertoires in COVID-19. Assay: immunoSEQ multiplex PCR; the TCRdb copy retains only in-frame clones and omits some. This repertoire shows a few hundred thousand clones, more than 70% found once; its top ten account for approximately 1.8%. V lost 4 bases and J lost 6, with 17 bases in between. CDR1 is SGHRS and CDR2 is YFSETQ in the germline V gene. The CDR3 totals 15 residues. The chain is built from TRBV5-1 and TRBJ2-1, with a weak D call TRBD2 (7 bases). The sample taken for sequencing was PBMCs or T cells enriched from blood (not recorded which). The clonotype was recovered from a man in his forties in a cohort exposed to, infected with or recovered from COVID-19 (not recorded which). CDR3 sequence reads: CASSEQGGTLNEQFF. The CDR3 bases are TGCGCCAGCAGCGAACAGGGAGGGACTCTCAATGAGCAGTTCTTC.